The sequence of this T cell receptor (beta chain) was determined in a study of cytomegalovirus exposure and HLA in healthy donors (dated by TCRdb to about 2017). For the wider study: According to an earlier analysis of several hundred of the donors, roughly 180 million T cells yielded 117 million unique TCR beta sequences and roughly 280 Gb of sequence data. An early release that covered about 600 HLA-typed donors contained about 300 gigabases of sequencing data and tens of millions of unique TCR sequences. The genetic ancestry cluster associated with self-reported Caucasian donors included over 80% of the roughly 400 genotyped donors. The study aimed to test whether signatures of past pathogen exposure could be identified by cataloging public T cell receptors. The study profiled the T cell repertoires of hundreds of subjects by immunosequencing and related them to cytomegalovirus serostatus. In addition to the first cohort of 666 subjects, a separate validation cohort of 130 or so different subjects was used. High-throughput TCR immunosequencing, statistical association of individual TCRs with disease status, and machine learning were combined to predict cytomegalovirus infection status. To study patterns of TCR occurrence, a later analysis re-analyzed previously published TCR beta repertoires from several hundred donors and added high-resolution HLA genotyping. The later analysis used no new phenotypic data to find candidate immune exposures, relying instead on TCR beta sequences and their occurrence across donors. An earlier analysis of approximately 630 of the donors applied high-throughput TCR beta sequencing to assess whether each TCR beta V gene segment acted as functional or pseudogenic. Donor age, sex, ethnicity and CMV serostatus were collected together with the repertoire data. A later genetic analysis used genome-wide SNP genotypes for about three fifths of the roughly 700 donors, treating that subset as a discovery cohort. Every repertoire in the discovery cohort had been generated on one and the same sequencing platform. Both class I and class II loci were covered by HLA typing, at four-digit resolution. Typing coverage varied by locus: roughly 629-640 donors for A, B, C, DRB1 and DQB1; under 550 for DQA1; about 600 for DPA1; 450 to 480 for DPB1. A handful of DR-DQ haplotypes were handled as single units for association and clustering because linkage in the cohort was strong. Among roughly 400 genotyped donors of the cohort, an average of approximately 220,000 unique TCR beta nucleotide sequences was sequenced per donor, of which roughly 17% were non-productive. Study-level results and caveats: An association between a missense DCLRE1C variant and V-gene and J-gene trimming of TCR beta chains was found in a later genetic analysis and replicated in an independent cohort. The 87-base-pair reads could not distinguish some IMGT-functional V segments, including TRBV6-2 and TRBV6-3, so those segments were excluded. In both the original and validation cohorts, the classifier was reported to diagnose cytomegalovirus status with high specificity and sensitivity. In a later genetic analysis, fewer N-insertions in productive TCRs were reported among donors in an Asian-associated ancestry cluster than the roughly 670-donor mean. Several of the top co-occurrence clusters appeared to be linked to parvovirus B19, influenza, CMV and Epstein-Barr virus, according to a later analysis. The authors suggested that the approach could potentially be extended to other disease states and immunological phenotypes. At a false discovery rate of 0.05, a later analysis linked 15,000 to 20,000 TCR beta sequences to specific HLA alleles. Because counts were too low, 15 to 20 rarely observed V segments, including chromosome 9 orphons, were left out of the earlier analysis of about 500 of the donors. In a later analysis, TCR association rates were found to vary across HLA loci, with the most associated TCRs seen for DRB1 alleles and the fewest for HLA-C alleles. Only TCR beta chains were sequenced in this cohort, and the absence of alpha or paired-chain data limited detectable features. Presence/absence analyses assumed roughly uniform sequencing depth across donors, an assumption that may not hold. Strong co-occurrence of HLA alleles, especially DR and DQ, made assigning TCR associations to individual alleles difficult. Linkage disequilibrium might explain the correlated functional status among segregating V segments, but an unknown experimental factor could not be ruled out. A later analysis found that HLA-associated TCR beta chains were more clonally expanded and had lower generation probabilities than equally common non-associated chains. Because HLA typing was unavailable for some donors at each locus, only the typed subset was used in association tests. While some public TCRs were present in many individuals, most TCR sequences turned up only very rarely across donors. A cluster of highly shared sequence variants was judged likely to be a technical artifact of the sequencing pipeline. A further reported finding was that TCR beta sequences accurately predicted the HLA-A and HLA-B alleles for most subjects in the first cohort. A later analysis found that most CMV-associated TCR beta chains appeared HLA-restricted, with HLA associations seemingly driven largely by CMV exposure. Three of the identified cytomegalovirus-associated TCR beta chains were confirmed in vitro to be specific for cytomegalovirus antigens. Immune exposure information for the cohort was limited to CMV serostatus. Broadly in line with IMGT annotations, most TCR beta V segments showed up in productive rearrangements about 87% or about 30% of the time in an earlier analysis of around 550 of the donors. The study gave a list of 150 to 200 TCR beta chains associated with cytomegalovirus.

V trim: 5 bases; J trim: 0 bases; unmatched bases: 7. As encoded in the germline V gene, CDR1 is SQVTM while CDR2 is ANQGSEA. The CDR3 goes from the cysteine to the phenylalanine over 16 residues. Only CDR3 DNA is held: 48 bases, read in frame from base 1. The library was prepared using the immunoSEQ multiplex PCR assay. For the multiplex PCR, a mixture combining 60 forward primers for TCR Vbeta segments and 13 reverse primers for TCR Jbeta segments was used. Amplification of the CDR3 region of rearranged TCR beta genes was performed with a multiplex PCR assay on genomic DNA. The Illumina HiSeq System was used to sequence the amplified TCR beta libraries as 87-base-pair reads. The study's own analysis went as follows. A later analysis counted tens of millions of unique TCR beta chains across the 650 to 700 repertoires, and 9 million to 14 million of these chains were shared by at least two donors. To remove PCR and sequencing errors, raw reads were error-corrected and collapsed into unique sequences using a nearest-neighbor algorithm that merged closely related sequences. V, D and J gene segments were assigned by aligning CDR3 sequences to IMGT reference sequences. For a sequence to be retained, at least a six-nucleotide match to both a V gene segment and a J gene segment was required. A rearrangement was called productive if the CDR3 had no stop codons and remained in frame with V and J, and every other rearrangement was called non-productive. CDR3 was defined according to IMGT convention as the region running from the second conserved V-encoded cysteine to the conserved J-encoded phenylalanine. Sequences without an unambiguous match to a single V gene segment were excluded from the earlier analysis of over 500 of the donors. An earlier analysis of 587 of the donors called V segments functional above 56.7% productive rearrangements and segregating when the between-donor standard deviation exceeded 5%. To diagnose cytomegalovirus status from the catalog of TCR beta chain sequences, a statistical classification framework was built. In a later analysis, V and J genes were assigned by comparing TCR nucleotide sequences against IMGT/GENE-DB human TR gene sequences. Using the TCRdist pipeline, a later analysis assigned CDR3 sequences along with most-parsimonious VDJ recombination scenarios. In a later analysis, each TCR beta chain was defined by its CDR3 amino acid sequence together with its V-gene family, and reads without a unique V-gene family were excluded. A later analysis removed nearly 600 highly shared, low-generation-probability nucleotide sequences to deal with suspected cross-contamination and a sequencing artifact. In a later analysis, a clonal expansion index was calculated for each public chain from normalized within-repertoire ranks of inferred template counts. In a later analysis, generation probabilities were computed with a VDJ recombination model fitted to out-of-frame rearrangements, and the resulting probabilities were checked against IGoR. A later analysis scored TCR-TCR, TCR-HLA and TCR-CMV co-occurrence with hypergeometric tests, applying a repertoire-size bias correction to TCR pairs. False discovery rates were estimated in a later analysis by permuting HLA or CMV assignments 20 times. In a later analysis, co-occurring TCRs were grouped using DBSCAN, with TCRdist sequence similarity added in when clustering inside HLA-allele-positive subsets. Repertoires with fewer than 30,000 or more than 120,000 public chains were left out of co-occurrence clustering, as were five repertoires with anomalous nucleotide sharing. Held by TCRdb, this immuneACCESS table contains in-frame sequences only and omits some clones. Under half of the omission traces to an unresolved V gene where checked; the cause of the rest is unknown. V and J calls and clone size are given by that table; D and trimming were obtained from the DNA. This sample comprises some 150,000 clones, more than 7.5% of them detected only once. The biggest ten clones account for 1.5% to 2% of the sample.

This clone has a count of ten or more. Its recognized antigen is unknown. Base qualities were left out, and no much larger clone turns up one base away. The cohort was made up of approximately 700 healthy bone marrow donors. All cohort members were sampled while nominally healthy, although unrecorded immune exposures were likely present. The donor was CMV seronegative and was included in the group of a few hundred seronegative cohort members. A peripheral blood sample was provided by each donor, and peripheral blood mononuclear cells were used for TCR beta sequencing. Genomic DNA was extracted from the blood cell samples with the Qiagen DNeasy Blood Extraction Kit.

The sequence came from a middle-aged man in good health and CMV-seronegative. Sequenced input: PBMCs. The V and J segments used are TRBV29-1 and TRBJ2-1; TRBD2 matches 10 bases in the middle. The sequence in DNA is TGCAGCGTTATCCCTAGCGGGGGCAGCTCCTACAATGAGCAGTTCTTC. The translation is CSVIPSGGSSYNEQFF.